This TCR beta chain was sequenced in a study of T cell repertoires in cytomegalovirus infection. Study background: CMV epitopes used comprised recently identified HLA-C-restricted ones and well-studied HLA-B-restricted ones. An indication of both CMV infection and matching HLA type came from public TCR beta signatures. Study observations and caveats: The study identified carriers of CMV plus the relevant HLA from cumulative public TCR beta family frequency.

This clonotype has just a few counts. Its antigen remains unknown. TCRdb processed the reads anew with MiXCR; each CDR3 protein has one entry. The table shows approximately 1,000,000 distinct CDR3 sequences, with roughly a third occurring only once. V lost 5 bases and J 1 base, leaving 18 bases between the germline ends. Germline V CDR1 and CDR2: LNHDA, SQIVND (reference sequence). The CDR3 runs 17 residues. This material consisted of cultured CD8+ T cells from PBMCs, taken from culture after CMV antigen stimulation. The chain links TRBV19 to TRBJ2-1; D may be TRBD1 (6 bases). The sequence came from a human donor in good health (CMV status not recorded). Some clones in this sample may be carry-over from other donors' samples. The CDR3 DNA sequence: TGTGCCAGTAGTCCGGCTCGGACAGCCGTTTCCTACAATGAGCAGTTCTTC. Protein: CASSPARTAVSYNEQFF.